This T cell receptor (beta chain) is from a study of technical replicates of blood from a few donors. Sequencing used immunoSEQ multiplex PCR; TCRdb keeps in-frame clones, though not all of them. Of tens of thousands of clones listed, about 91% are singletons. The V end was cut by 2 bases, the J end by 2 bases, with 10 bases between. The CDR3 runs 15 residues. Germline lookup yields CDR1 MDHEN and CDR2 SYDVKM. The sequence was collected from a human donor in good health. Some clones in this sample may be carry-over from other donors' samples. Sequences were obtained from T cells isolated from PBMCs. V and J are TRBV28 and TRBJ1-3, with D possibly being TRBD1 (5 bases). The CDR3 loop is CASSLRVGAGNTIYF. The CDR3 DNA reads TGTGCCAGCAGTTTACGGGTAGGGGCTGGAAACACCATATATTTT.